This TCR beta chain was retrieved from a study of CD8 T cells in ankylosing spondylitis. This clonotype has a count of ten or more. TCRdb ran MiXCR on the 5' RACE reads and lists one entry per CDR3 protein. Of fewer than 200,000 distinct CDR3 sequences listed, 15% to 20% were seen once; the top ten hold about 4.3%. Germline CDR1 MGHRA, CDR2 YSYEKL. The CDR3 totals 15 residues. The germline V and J ends were trimmed by 0 bases and 0 bases, with 8 bases remaining between them. The receptor was isolated from a male donor aged 5 to 30 with ankylosing spondylitis or in good health (not recorded which). Sequenced material: blood, either unsorted or a sorted T cell fraction (not recorded which). The chain couples TRBV4-1 to TRBJ1-2, with D uncertain. CDR3 loop: CASSQEGETNYGYTF. CDR3 bases: TGCGCCAGCAGCCAAGAGGGAGAAACTAACTATGGCTACACCTTC.